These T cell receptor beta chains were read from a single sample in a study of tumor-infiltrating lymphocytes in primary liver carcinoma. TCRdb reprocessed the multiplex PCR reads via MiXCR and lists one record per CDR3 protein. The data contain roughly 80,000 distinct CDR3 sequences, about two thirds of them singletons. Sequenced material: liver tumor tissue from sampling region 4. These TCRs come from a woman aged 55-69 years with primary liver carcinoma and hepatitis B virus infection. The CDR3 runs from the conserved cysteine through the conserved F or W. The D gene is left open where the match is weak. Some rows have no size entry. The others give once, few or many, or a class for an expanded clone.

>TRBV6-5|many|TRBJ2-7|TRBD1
CASRDRDSSYEQYF
TGTGCCAGCAGAGACCGGGACAGCTCCTACGAGCAGTACTTC
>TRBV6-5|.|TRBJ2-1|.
CAGSTGGLYNERFF
TGTGCCGGCAGTACGGGTGGGCTATACAATGAGCGGTTCTTC
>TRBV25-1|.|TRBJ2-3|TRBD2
CASSDSTSGSTDTQYF
TGTGCCAGCAGTGATTCGACTAGCGGTAGCACAGATACGCAGTATTTT
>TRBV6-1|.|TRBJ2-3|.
CASSDRGSRWGKTGTQYF
TGTGCCAGCAGTGACCGAGGGAGTCGCTGGGGGAAGACAGGTACGCAGTATTTT
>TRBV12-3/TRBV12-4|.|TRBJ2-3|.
CAISLLRDSGTDTQYF
TGTGCCATCAGTTTGCTGAGAGACTCTGGCACAGATACGCAGTATTTT
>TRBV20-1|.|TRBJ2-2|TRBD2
CSASSGSWTGELFF
TGCAGTGCTTCTAGCGGGAGTTGGACCGGGGAGCTGTTTTTT
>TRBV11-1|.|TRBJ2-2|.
CASSTRPFLVNAGELFF
TGTGCCAGCAGCACCCGGCCATTCCTAGTTAACGCAGGGGAGCTGTTTTTT
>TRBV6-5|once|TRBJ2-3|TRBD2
CDSGNTDTQYF
TGTGACAGCGGGAACACAGATACTCAGTATTTT
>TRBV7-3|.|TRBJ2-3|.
CASSLRGRLPVDTQYF
TGTGCCAGCAGCTTAAGGGGGAGGCTCCCCGTGGATACGCAGTATTTT
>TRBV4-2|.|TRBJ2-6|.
CANSQDGGSGANVLSF
TGTGCCAACAGCCAAGATGGGGGTTCTGGGGCCAACGTCCTGTCTTTC
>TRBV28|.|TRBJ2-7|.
CASSSTGGHQHGRLYGQYF
TGTGCCAGCAGCTCTACCGGTGGGCACCAGCATGGGCGCCTCTACGGGCAGTACTTC
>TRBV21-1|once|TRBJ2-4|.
CALQPDKAGDHSIQYF
TGTGCCCTCCAGCCAGATAAGGCGGGAGATCACTCTATTCAGTACTTC
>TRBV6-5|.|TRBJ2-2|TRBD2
CAGGLAGNTEELFF
TGTGCCGGGGGATTAGCGGGGAACACCGAGGAGCTGTTTTTT
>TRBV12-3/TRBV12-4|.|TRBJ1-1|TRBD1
CASSYRGRNTEAFF
TGTGCCAGCAGTTACAGGGGCAGGAACACTGAAGCTTTCTTT
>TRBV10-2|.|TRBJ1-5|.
CASSESLSERAQPQHF
TGCGCCAGCAGTGAGTCGTTGTCCGAACGGGCTCAGCCCCAGCATTTT
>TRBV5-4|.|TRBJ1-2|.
CVSSPEDNYGYTF
TGCGTCAGCAGCCCAGAGGATAACTATGGCTACACCTTC
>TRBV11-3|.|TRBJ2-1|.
CVSSAGRYKEQFF
TGTGTCAGCAGTGCCGGGCGCTACAAGGAGCAGTTCTTC
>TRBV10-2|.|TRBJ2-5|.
CASCLGGQETQHF
TGCGCCAGCTGCCTTGGCGGCCAAGAGACCCAGCACTTC
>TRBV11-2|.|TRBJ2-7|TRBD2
CASNLDVPGLASRNVYEQYF
TGTGCCAGCAACTTAGACGTCCCGGGACTAGCGTCTCGAAACGTTTACGAGCAGTACTTC
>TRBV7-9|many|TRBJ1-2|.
CASSLPGRGSGYTF
TGTGCCAGCAGCCTCCCTGGCCGTGGATCTGGCTACACCTTC
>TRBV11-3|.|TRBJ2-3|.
CDSSFRTSTDTQCF
TGTGACAGCAGCTTTCGGACCAGCACAGATACGCAGTGTTTT
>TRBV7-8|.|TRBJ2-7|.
CASRLHLQDYEQYF
TGTGCCAGCAGGCTCCACCTACAGGACTACGAGCAGTACTTC
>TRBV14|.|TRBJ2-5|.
CASRQDLAIQDTQYF
TGTGCCAGCCGCCAAGATCTAGCCATTCAAGATACCCAGTACTTC
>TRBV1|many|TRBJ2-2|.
CTSSQECPLGEGRDGELFF
TGCACCAGCAGCCAAGAATGCCCTTTGGGGGAGGGCCGAGACGGGGAGCTGTTTTTT
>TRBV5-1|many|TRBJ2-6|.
CASSFNQRSGANVLTF
TGCGCCAGCAGCTTTAATCAGCGCTCTGGGGCCAACGTCCTGACTTTC
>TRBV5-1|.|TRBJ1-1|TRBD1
CASSSDRGAGTEAFF
TGCGCCAGCAGCTCTGACAGGGGAGCTGGGACTGAAGCTTTCTTT
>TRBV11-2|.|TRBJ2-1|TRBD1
CANSLARGTKWEQFF
TGTGCCAACAGCTTAGCCAGGGGGACGAAGTGGGAGCAGTTCTTC
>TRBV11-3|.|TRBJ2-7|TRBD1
CASSLRQGGEQYF
TGTGCCAGCAGCCTCCGACAGGGGGGCGAGCAGTACTTC
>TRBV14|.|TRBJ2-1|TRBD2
CASSQGSSGKSYNKQFF
TGTGCCAGCAGCCAAGGGAGTAGCGGGAAATCCTACAATAAGCAGTTCTTC
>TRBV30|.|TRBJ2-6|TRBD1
CAGGTGSGANILTF
TGTGCCGGGGGGACAGGCTCTGGGGCCAACATCCTGACTTTC
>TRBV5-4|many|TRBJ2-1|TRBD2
CASSLDQRDSGEQFF
TGTGCCAGCAGCTTGGACCAGCGGGATAGTGGTGAGCAGTTCTTC
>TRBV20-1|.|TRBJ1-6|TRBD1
CSAQHSGQGGISPLHF
TGCAGTGCTCAGCACTCGGGGCAGGGGGGGATTTCACCCCTCCACTTT
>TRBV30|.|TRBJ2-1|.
CARHPGTLGDQFF
TGTGCCAGGCACCCCGGGACCCTTGGTGACCAGTTCTTC
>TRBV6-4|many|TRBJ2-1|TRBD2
CASSDSGTSSYNEQFF
TGTGCCAGCAGTGACTCTGGGACTAGCTCCTACAATGAGCAGTTCTTC